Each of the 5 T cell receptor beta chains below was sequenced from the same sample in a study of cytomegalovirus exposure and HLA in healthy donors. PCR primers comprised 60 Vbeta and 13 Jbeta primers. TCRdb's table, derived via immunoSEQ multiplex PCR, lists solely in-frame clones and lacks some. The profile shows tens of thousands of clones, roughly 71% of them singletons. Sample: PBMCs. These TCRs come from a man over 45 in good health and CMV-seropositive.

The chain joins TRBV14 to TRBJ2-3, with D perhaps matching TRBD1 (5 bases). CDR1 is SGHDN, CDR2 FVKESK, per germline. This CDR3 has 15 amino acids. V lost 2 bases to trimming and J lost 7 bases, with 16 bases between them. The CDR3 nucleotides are TGTGCCAGCAGCCAACTACAGGCAGGGATACATACGCAGTATTTT. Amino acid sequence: CASSQLQAGIHTQYF.

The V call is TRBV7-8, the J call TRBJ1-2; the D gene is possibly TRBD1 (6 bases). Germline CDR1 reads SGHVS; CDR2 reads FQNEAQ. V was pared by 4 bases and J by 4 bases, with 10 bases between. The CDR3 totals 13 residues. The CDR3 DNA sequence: TGTGCCAGCAGCTGGGGACAAGCCTATGGCTACACCTTC. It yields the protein CASSWGQAYGYTF.

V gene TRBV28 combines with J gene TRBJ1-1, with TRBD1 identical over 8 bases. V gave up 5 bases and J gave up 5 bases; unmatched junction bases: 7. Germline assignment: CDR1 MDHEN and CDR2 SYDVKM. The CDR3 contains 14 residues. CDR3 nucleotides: TGTGCCAGCAGTGCGGACAGGGCGGGGACTGAAGCTTTCTTT. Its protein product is CASSADRAGTEAFF.

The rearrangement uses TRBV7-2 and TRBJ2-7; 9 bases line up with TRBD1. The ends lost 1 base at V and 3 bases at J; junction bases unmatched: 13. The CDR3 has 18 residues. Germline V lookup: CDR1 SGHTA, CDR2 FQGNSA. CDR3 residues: CASSLGPSGTGSFYEQYF. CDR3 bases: TGTGCCAGCAGCTTAGGCCCGTCCGGGACAGGGAGTTTCTACGAGCAGTACTTC.

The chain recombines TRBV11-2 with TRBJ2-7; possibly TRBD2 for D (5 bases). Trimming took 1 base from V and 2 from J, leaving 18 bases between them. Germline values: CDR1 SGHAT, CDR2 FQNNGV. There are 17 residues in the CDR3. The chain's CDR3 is CASSLVPGIYRAYEQYF. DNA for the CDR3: TGTGCCAGCAGCTTAGTTCCCGGGATTTATCGAGCCTACGAGCAGTACTTC.